The 24 T cell receptor beta chains given below trace back to one sample, sequenced in a study of technical replicates of blood from a few donors. TCRdb's table, derived via immunoSEQ multiplex PCR, lists solely in-frame clones and lacks some. The sample contains some 60,000 clones, 91% of which appear only once. Specimen: PBMCs. The receptors derive from a human donor in good health. Some clones in this sample may be carry-over from other donors' samples.

This sequence joins TRBV20-1 and TRBJ1-4, with D unresolved. Germline CDR1 and CDR2: DFQATT and SNEGSKA (reference sequence). This CDR3 has 10 residues. V was pared by 5 bases and J by 15 bases, with 13 bases between. CDR3 DNA sequence: TGCAGTGCTGAGGGCGAGGGTGTGTTTTTT. Translating it yields CSAEGEGVFF.

This clone was observed a handful of times. The genes are TRBV5-1 and TRBJ2-1; 9 bases fit TRBD1. The germline CDR1 and CDR2 sequences are SGHRS and YFSETQ. CDR3 size: 14 residues. V gave up 3 bases and J gave up 3 bases; unmatched junction bases: 1. The CDR3 DNA is TGCGCCAGCAGCTCGACAGGGGGCTACAATGAGCAGTTCTTC. It specifies CASSSTGGYNEQFF.

This clone has a handful of counts. The chain uses TRBV7-8 and TRBJ2-1; weak D call: TRBD1 (5 bases). The CDR3 contains 16 residues. From germline, CDR1 is SGHVS and CDR2 FQNEAQ. Trimming took off 5 bases at V and 6 bases at J, with 20 bases between the two ends. Here the CDR3 DNA reads TGTGCCAGCAGCAACTCACCAGGGATCATCATCAATGAGCAGTTCTTC. This encodes CASSNSPGIIINEQFF.

The chain employs TRBV4-2 and TRBJ2-3; tentative D call: TRBD2 (7 bases). The CDR3 is 15 residues long. Trimming cost V 4 bases and J 3 bases, with 14 bases left between them. CDR1 LGHNA and CDR2 YNFKEQ come from the germline V gene. CDR3 bases: TGTGCCAGCAGCCGAACGGGGGGCGATACAGATACGCAGTATTTT. Its protein product is CASSRTGGDTDTQYF.

The rearrangement uses TRBV5-6 and TRBJ1-1, with D unclear. Germline V gives CDR1 SGHDT, CDR2 YYEEEE. CDR3 length equals 14 residues. Trimming took 2 bases from V and 4 from J, leaving 12 bases between them. DNA of the CDR3: TGTGCCAGCAGCTTATACGGACTAAGCACTGAAGCTTTCTTT. Its protein is CASSLYGLSTEAFF.

This chain links TRBV7-7 with TRBJ2-3; D remains unclear. V lost 5 bases to trimming and J lost 2 bases, with 5 bases between them. Germline CDR1 reads SSHAT; CDR2 reads FNYEAQ (reference sequence). The CDR3 length is 12 residues. The CDR3 protein is CASSPYTDTQYF. The CDR3 region has the DNA TGTGCCAGCAGCCCCTACACAGATACGCAGTATTTT.

This chain connects TRBV4-3 to TRBJ2-1; D is unclear. The germline CDR1 and CDR2 sequences are LGHNA and YSLEER. Between the trimmed V and J ends, which lost 8 bases and 8 bases, there was a span of 19 bases. The CDR3 sequence is 14 residues long. The CDR3, as DNA: TGCGCCAGCTCTGTGGGCCCCGTTGTGGATGAGCAGTTCTTC. This encodes CASSVGPVVDEQFF.

The chain is built from TRBV7-2 and TRBJ2-2; D may be TRBD2 (5 bases). The CDR3 runs to 16 residues. Trimming took 5 bases from V and 4 from J, leaving 17 bases between them. Germline V gene sequence: CDR1 SGHTA, CDR2 FQGNSA. CDR3 sequence (DNA): TGTGCCAGCAGCCTCCAACTAGTTTCCCTCACCGGGGAGCTGTTTTTT. Amino acids: CASSLQLVSLTGELFF.

This sequence joins TRBV9 and TRBJ1-4; the D is unclear. This CDR3 region has 15 residues. CDR1 and CDR2 (germline): SGDLS, YYNGEE. The V gene lost 3 bases and the J gene lost 0 bases, with 9 bases spanning the gap. The CDR3 here is CASSGQTATNEKLFF. CDR3 in DNA: TGTGCCAGCAGCGGACAAACTGCAACTAATGAAAAACTGTTTTTT.

This chain links TRBV6-1 with TRBJ2-2; a weak D match, TRBD2 (6 bases). Trimming pared 3 bases from V and 5 bases from J, leaving 16 bases between. CDR1 is MNHNS and CDR2 is SASEGT in the germline V gene. CDR3 size: 16 residues. CDR3 loop: CASSDGLNFKTGELFF. The DNA for the CDR3 is TGTGCCAGCAGTGATGGACTAAATTTCAAGACCGGGGAGCTGTTTTTT.

The chain links TRBV19 to TRBJ2-5; possible D gene TRBD2, 6 bases. CDR1 and CDR2 (germline): LNHDA, SQIVND (reference sequence). The V gene lost 5 bases and the J gene lost 5 bases, with 12 bases spanning the gap. CDR3 length: 13 amino acids. The CDR3 loop reads CASSLGRTETQYF. In DNA form, the CDR3 reads TGTGCCAGTAGTCTCGGGAGAACGGAGACCCAGTACTTC.

The chain recombines TRBV30 with TRBJ2-3; TRBD2 aligns across 7 bases. The CDR3 consists of 12 residues. Germline V gene lookup returns CDR1 GTSNPN and CDR2 SVGIG (reference sequence). Germline trimming cut 5 bases from V and 7 bases from J; bases unmatched to any gene: 6. The CDR3 is CAWERGLNTQYF. CDR3 coding DNA: TGTGCCTGGGAGCGGGGCCTTAATACGCAGTATTTT.

V is TRBV7-9 and J is TRBJ2-1; tentatively, D is TRBD1 (6 bases). CDR1 SEHNR and CDR2 FQNEAQ come from the germline V gene (reference sequence). The germline V and J ends were trimmed by 1 base and 12 bases, with 13 bases remaining between them. The CDR3 consists of 13 residues. CDR3 region: CASSLVSDSGQFF. For the CDR3, the DNA is TGTGCCAGCAGCTTAGTTTCGGACAGCGGGCAGTTCTTC.

The rearrangement joins TRBV25-1 to TRBJ2-7; D is perhaps TRBD2 (6 bases). Germline V CDR1 and CDR2: MGHDK, SYGVNS. V lost 0 bases and J lost 7, with 16 bases in between. CDR3 length: 15 residues. The CDR3: CASSEYVSGLGEQYF. Written as DNA, the CDR3 is TGTGCCAGCAGTGAATACGTAAGCGGGCTCGGGGAGCAGTACTTC.

V is TRBV15 and J is TRBJ2-5; maybe TRBD2 (6 bases). This CDR3 spans 14 amino acids. Trimming left V 1 base short and J 5 bases short, with 11 bases between. Per the germline V gene, CDR1 is LNHNV and CDR2 is YYDKDF (reference sequence). The CDR3 reads CATSRARGLETQYF. The CDR3, as DNA: TGTGCCACCAGCAGAGCTCGGGGGTTGGAGACCCAGTACTTC.

The V call is TRBV10-3, the J call TRBJ2-2, with 10 bases that match TRBD2. Germline trimming cut 10 bases from V and 4 bases from J; bases unmatched to any gene: 12. This CDR3 has 16 residues. Looked up from germline, CDR1 is ENHRY and CDR2 is SYGVKD. CDR3 protein: CASASGRIPGTGELFF. CDR3 DNA: TGTGCCAGCGCTAGCGGGAGAATCCCAGGCACCGGGGAGCTGTTTTTT.

The rearrangement joins TRBV11-2 to TRBJ2-1; tentative D call: TRBD2 (6 bases). Germline CDR1 reads SGHAT; CDR2 reads FQNNGV. The CDR3 extends over 15 amino acids. Between the trimmed V and J ends, which lost 5 bases and 4 bases, there was a span of 15 bases. The CDR3 nucleotides are TGTGCCAGCAGCCTAGGTAGCGGATTTTACAATGAGCAGTTCTTC. This sequence encodes CASSLGSGFYNEQFF.

J is TRBJ2-7 and V is TRBV7-2; 15 bases agree with TRBD2. With V trimmed by 5 bases and J by 5 bases, 7 bases remained unmatched. Germline CDR1 is SGHTA and CDR2 is FQGNSA. This CDR3 contains 16 residues. The DNA for the CDR3 is TGTGCCAGCAGCCCTCGGACTAGCGGGAGGGCCCACGAGCAGTACTTC. The encoded protein is CASSPRTSGRAHEQYF.

The gene calls are TRBV2 and TRBJ2-1, with D possibly matching TRBD2 (7 bases). Germline V gene lookup returns CDR1 SNHLY and CDR2 FYNNEI. The CDR3 is 15 residues long. Trimming pared 4 bases from V and 4 bases from J, leaving 14 bases between. The CDR3 spells CASSGRGGGYNEQFF. In DNA form, the CDR3 reads TGTGCCAGCAGTGGGAGGGGGGGCGGTTACAATGAGCAGTTCTTC.

The CDR3 nucleotides are TGTGCCAGCAGTGTTTTAGCCGCCGGCGGAGATACGCAGTATTTT. Amino acid sequence: CASSVLAAGGDTQYF. V is TRBV2 and J is TRBJ2-3; D gene unclear. CDR1 and CDR2 from the germline V gene are SNHLY and FYNNEI. Trimming shortened V by 4 bases and J by 5 bases, and 16 bases separated the two germline ends. This CDR3 has 15 amino acids.

The rearrangement uses TRBV19 and TRBJ1-6; 8 bases match TRBD1. Germline CDR1 LNHDA, CDR2 SQIVND (reference sequence). The V and J ends lost 7 bases and 9 bases, in that order; junction bases with no gene match: 11. This CDR3 region has 15 residues. The CDR3 here is CASTPGTGLGSPLHF. The CDR3 DNA reads TGTGCCAGTACCCCGGGGACAGGTTTAGGTTCACCCCTCCACTTT.

The J gene is TRBJ2-6, the V gene TRBV4-3, with D maybe TRBD2 (6 bases). This CDR3 has 17 residues. V gave up 0 bases and J gave up 4 bases, with 13 bases separating them. Germline CDR1 reads LGHNA; CDR2 reads YSLEER. Here the CDR3 reads CASSQDLDYTGANVLTF. The CDR3 DNA reads TGCGCCAGCAGCCAAGATCTGGACTATACAGGGGCCAACGTCCTGACTTTC.

The V call is TRBV19, the J call TRBJ1-5; a weak D match, TRBD1 (6 bases). Germline V lookup: CDR1 LNHDA, CDR2 SQIVND (reference sequence). This CDR3 contains 16 residues. V lost 6 bases, J lost 0 bases, and 15 bases lay in between. In DNA, the CDR3 is TGTGCCAGTAGATACCGGGACATCAATAGCAATCAGCCCCAGCATTTT. Its translation is CASRYRDINSNQPQHF.

The chain combines TRBV5-1 with TRBJ2-1; 8 bases line up with TRBD2. CDR1 is SGHRS, CDR2 YFSETQ, per germline. After removal of 3 bases from V and 2 bases from J, the junction contained 7 bases not matched to a gene. This CDR3 is 16 amino acids long. The CDR3 bases are TGCGCCAGCAGCTACTTAGCGGGGAATCCCTACAATGAGCAGTTCTTC. Translated, it gives CASSYLAGNPYNEQFF.